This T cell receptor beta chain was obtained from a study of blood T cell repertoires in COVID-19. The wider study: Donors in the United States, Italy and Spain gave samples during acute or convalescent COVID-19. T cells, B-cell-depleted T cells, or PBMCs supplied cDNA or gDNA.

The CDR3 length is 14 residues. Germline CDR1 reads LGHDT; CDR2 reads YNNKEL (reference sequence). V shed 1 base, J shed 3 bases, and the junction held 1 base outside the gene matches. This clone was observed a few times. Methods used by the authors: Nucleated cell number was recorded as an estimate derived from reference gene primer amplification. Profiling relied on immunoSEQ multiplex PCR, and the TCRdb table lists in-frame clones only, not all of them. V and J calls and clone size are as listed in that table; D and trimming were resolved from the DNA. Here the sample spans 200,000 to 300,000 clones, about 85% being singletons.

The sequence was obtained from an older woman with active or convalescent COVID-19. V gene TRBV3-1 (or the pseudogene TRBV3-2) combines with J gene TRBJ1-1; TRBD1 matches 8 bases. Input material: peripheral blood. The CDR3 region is CASSQGTGHTEAFF. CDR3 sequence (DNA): TGTGCCAGCAGCCAAGGGACAGGGCACACTGAAGCTTTCTTT.